These T cell receptor beta chains were read from a single sample in a study of radiotherapy plus CTLA-4 blockade in lung cancer. Method: immunoSEQ multiplex PCR; TCRdb's copy keeps in-frame clones and lacks some. The table includes tens of thousands of clones, 65% to 80% detected once. The material sequenced was peripheral blood, taken from a patient treated with radiotherapy plus ipilimumab. The receptors here all came from a human donor with non-small cell lung cancer who had a partial response to radiotherapy plus ipilimumab. Each CDR3 is given with its conserved first and last residue. A D gene is named only where the DNA matches it firmly. Clone size, where shown, is once, few, many, or a class for clones that have expanded.

d_call: TRBD2
j_call: TRBJ2-2
clone_size: -
v_call: TRBV7-3
cdr3_aa: CASSLYPGGNTGELFF
cdr3_nt: TGTGCCAGCAGCTTATATCCGGGGGGTAACACCGGGGAGCTGTTTTTT

d_call: TRBD1
j_call: TRBJ2-7
clone_size: -
v_call: TRBV6-5
cdr3_aa: CASSYSGTGGEQYF
cdr3_nt: TGTGCCAGCAGTTACTCCGGGACAGGGGGTGAGCAGTACTTC

d_call: -
j_call: TRBJ1-4
clone_size: -
v_call: TRBV28
cdr3_aa: CASSLAQGINEKLFF
cdr3_nt: TGTGCCAGCAGTTTGGCCCAGGGGATTAATGAAAAACTGTTTTTT

d_call: TRBD1
j_call: TRBJ2-7
clone_size: -
v_call: TRBV11-1
cdr3_aa: CASSLVTGVNYEQYF
cdr3_nt: TGTGCCAGCAGCTTAGTCACAGGGGTAAACTACGAGCAGTACTTC

d_call: TRBD1
j_call: TRBJ2-6
clone_size: -
v_call: TRBV7-6
cdr3_aa: CASSQLGQTRGANVLTF
cdr3_nt: TGTGCCAGCAGCCAGTTGGGACAGACCCGAGGGGCCAACGTCCTGACTTTC

d_call: -
j_call: TRBJ2-5
clone_size: -
v_call: TRBV7-6
cdr3_aa: CASSKGGASQETQYF
cdr3_nt: TGTGCCAGCAGCAAGGGGGGGGCCTCACAAGAGACCCAGTACTTC

d_call: TRBD1
j_call: TRBJ2-1
clone_size: once
v_call: TRBV27
cdr3_aa: CASSFRIGQGPEQFF
cdr3_nt: TGTGCCAGCAGTTTTAGAATCGGACAGGGGCCTGAGCAGTTCTTC

d_call: TRBD1
j_call: TRBJ2-1
clone_size: -
v_call: TRBV5-1
cdr3_aa: CASSPNRGIRDNEQFF
cdr3_nt: TGCGCCAGCAGCCCCAACAGGGGGATAAGGGACAATGAGCAGTTCTTC

d_call: TRBD1
j_call: TRBJ1-5
clone_size: few
v_call: TRBV19
cdr3_aa: CASIDTGVSNQPQHF
cdr3_nt: TGTGCCAGTATAGATACAGGGGTGAGCAATCAGCCCCAGCATTTT

d_call: TRBD1
j_call: TRBJ2-2
clone_size: few
v_call: TRBV5-1
cdr3_aa: CASSLQGFTGELFF
cdr3_nt: TGCGCCAGCAGCTTACAGGGGTTCACCGGGGAGCTGTTTTTT

d_call: TRBD1
j_call: TRBJ1-1
clone_size: -
v_call: TRBV2
cdr3_aa: CASSGGPGTGVASTEAFF
cdr3_nt: TGTGCCAGCAGTGGGGGCCCCGGGACAGGGGTAGCTAGCACTGAAGCTTTCTTT

d_call: TRBD2
j_call: TRBJ2-1
clone_size: -
v_call: TRBV29-1
cdr3_aa: CSSGGDNEQFF
cdr3_nt: TGCAGTTCGGGGGGGGACAATGAGCAGTTCTTC

d_call: TRBD1
j_call: TRBJ1-2
clone_size: -
v_call: TRBV30
cdr3_aa: CAWTKGQTNYGYTF
cdr3_nt: TGTGCCTGGACCAAGGGACAGACTAACTATGGCTACACCTTC

d_call: -
j_call: TRBJ2-2
clone_size: -
v_call: TRBV9
cdr3_aa: CASSVEGVNTGELFF
cdr3_nt: TGTGCCAGCAGCGTAGAGGGAGTGAACACCGGGGAGCTGTTTTTT

d_call: -
j_call: TRBJ2-2
clone_size: -
v_call: TRBV19
cdr3_aa: CASRGHPTGELFF
cdr3_nt: TGTGCCAGTAGGGGACATCCTACCGGGGAGCTGTTTTTT

d_call: -
j_call: TRBJ2-7
clone_size: -
v_call: TRBV6-5
cdr3_aa: CASRGLFLVDEQYF
cdr3_nt: TGTGCCAGCAGAGGACTATTTTTGGTCGACGAGCAGTACTTC

d_call: -
j_call: TRBJ1-1
clone_size: -
v_call: TRBV15
cdr3_aa: CATSIRPGAEAFF
cdr3_nt: TGTGCCACCAGCATAAGGCCGGGGGCTGAAGCTTTCTTT

d_call: TRBD1
j_call: TRBJ1-1
clone_size: -
v_call: TRBV4-2
cdr3_aa: CASSPKDRAYGEAFF
cdr3_nt: TGTGCCAGCAGCCCAAAGGACAGGGCTTATGGTGAAGCTTTCTTT

d_call: -
j_call: TRBJ1-1
clone_size: -
v_call: TRBV19
cdr3_aa: CASSIGKTNTEAFF
cdr3_nt: TGTGCCAGTAGTATCGGGAAAACGAACACTGAAGCTTTCTTT

d_call: -
j_call: TRBJ2-7
clone_size: -
v_call: TRBV28
cdr3_aa: CASSLSPGEQYF
cdr3_nt: TGTGCCAGCAGTTTATCCCCCGGCGAGCAGTACTTC